These T cell receptor beta chains were read from a single sample in a study of T cell responses to AZD1222 COVID-19 vaccine. Clones were read by immunoSEQ multiplex PCR, and TCRdb kept only the in-frame ones, dropping some. The table shows around 130,000 clones, with around 94% occurring only once. The material was peripheral blood, obtained on day 0 of AZD1222 vaccination. These receptors were collected from an adult in good health. The CDR3 runs from the conserved cysteine through the conserved F or W. A D gene is named only where the DNA matches it firmly. Clone size appears in some rows only: once, few, many, or a class for an expanded clone.

abundance	v_gene	d_gene	j_gene	CDR3aa	CDR3nt
.	TRBV18	.	TRBJ1-4	CASSPRQVGELFF	TGTGCCAGCTCACCTAGGCAGGTTGGGGAACTGTTTTTT
once	TRBV7-9	TRBD1	TRBJ2-7	CASSRDREVVTYEQYF	TGTGCCAGCAGCCGAGACAGGGAAGTTGTCACCTACGAGCAGTACTTC
.	TRBV30	TRBD1	TRBJ2-1	CAWSSLGTGAYNEQFF	TGTGCCTGGAGCTCTCTCGGGACAGGGGCTTACAATGAGCAGTTCTTC
.	TRBV11-2	.	TRBJ2-3	CASSFADTQYF	TGTGCCAGCAGCTTCGCGGATACGCAGTATTTT
.	TRBV11-1	.	TRBJ1-2	CASSSLAGPVAGYTF	TGTGCCAGCAGCTCGCTGGCCGGTCCGGTGGCTGGCTACACCTTC
.	TRBV13	.	TRBJ1-2	CASSLDSGLVGYTF	TGTGCCAGCAGCTTAGATTCGGGACTTGTTGGCTACACCTTC
.	TRBV7-9	.	TRBJ2-1	CASSLAGLKGNPYNEQFF	TGTGCCAGCAGCTTAGCGGGTTTGAAAGGGAACCCTTACAATGAGCAGTTCTTC
few	TRBV5-4	TRBD2	TRBJ2-6	CASNLGGGPSSGANVLTF	TGTGCCAGCAACCTGGGGGGGGGTCCAAGCTCTGGGGCCAACGTCCTGACTTTC
.	TRBV3-1/TRBV3-2	.	TRBJ2-1	CASSPVGGRGVNEQFF	TGTGCCAGCAGCCCCGTAGGGGGGAGAGGGGTTAATGAGCAGTTCTTC
.	TRBV7-9	.	TRBJ2-7	CASSLKSSYEQYF	TGTGCCAGCAGCTTAAAGAGCTCCTACGAGCAGTACTTC
.	TRBV20-1	TRBD2	TRBJ2-1	CSASTPGLAKNEQFF	TGCAGTGCTAGTACCCCGGGACTAGCGAAAAATGAGCAGTTCTTC
once	TRBV12-5	TRBD1	TRBJ2-7	CASGPGTGPAYEQYF	TGTGCTAGTGGTCCCGGGACAGGACCAGCCTACGAGCAGTACTTC
.	TRBV6-1	TRBD2	TRBJ2-1	CASSEFWAGGSSFTKEQFF	TGTGCCAGCAGTGAATTCTGGGCGGGGGGTTCTAGCTTTACGAAGGAGCAGTTCTTC
.	TRBV28	TRBD2	TRBJ2-3	CASGYVGLAGFTDTQYF	TGTGCCAGCGGTTATGTGGGACTAGCGGGATTCACAGATACGCAGTATTTT
.	TRBV2	.	TRBJ2-3	CASRTIGGGYF	TGTGCCAGCAGAACCATAGGGGGGGGATATTTT
.	TRBV18	.	TRBJ2-1	CASSPPSGSNEQFF	TGTGCCAGCTCACCACCGAGTGGCTCCAATGAGCAGTTCTTC
.	TRBV28	.	TRBJ1-4	CASSFRQVELFF	TGTGCCAGCAGTTTTCGCCAGGTAGAACTGTTTTTT
.	TRBV7-9	.	TRBJ1-3	CASSDSTGGEAGNTIYF	TGTGCCAGCAGCGACTCGACCGGGGGAGAGGCTGGAAACACCATATATTTT
.	TRBV28	.	TRBJ2-2	CASSFGGLAGELFF	TGTGCCAGCAGTTTTGGAGGGCTCGCCGGGGAGCTGTTTTTT
once	TRBV20-1	.	TRBJ1-1	CSAILNTEAFF	TGCAGTGCTATCCTGAACACTGAAGCTTTCTTT
.	TRBV7-9	.	TRBJ1-1	CASSLGSEAFF	TGTGCCAGCAGCTTAGGGTCTGAAGCTTTCTTT
.	TRBV6-5	.	TRBJ2-7	CASSYWGARVDEQYF	TGTGCCAGCAGTTACTGGGGGGCGCGCGTCGACGAGCAGTACTTC
.	TRBV27	.	TRBJ1-2	CASSLSPGGFDGYTF	TGTGCCAGCAGTTTATCTCCGGGTGGTTTTGATGGCTACACCTTC
.	TRBV9	TRBD1	TRBJ1-2	CASSVRDRDYGYTF	TGTGCCAGCAGCGTCCGGGACAGGGACTATGGCTACACCTTC
.	TRBV25-1	.	TRBJ1-1	CASSEWDTNTEAFF	TGTGCCAGCAGTGAATGGGACACGAACACTGAAGCTTTCTTT
.	TRBV11-2	.	TRBJ2-1	CASSLERLRSYNEQFF	TGTGCCAGCAGCTTAGAAAGGTTGCGTTCCTACAATGAGCAGTTCTTC
once	TRBV6-5	TRBD2	TRBJ2-3	CASSYAGVGTDTQYF	TGTGCCAGCAGTTACGCGGGAGTGGGCACAGATACGCAGTATTTT
.	TRBV5-6	TRBD1	TRBJ2-1	CASSSYRTGIGYNEQFF	TGTGCCAGCAGCTCCTACCGGACAGGGATAGGGTACAATGAGCAGTTCTTC
.	TRBV28	.	TRBJ1-3	CASSLMGDRGNTIYF	TGTGCCAGCAGTTTAATGGGGGATCGAGGAAACACCATATATTTT
.	TRBV2	TRBD2	TRBJ2-1	CASNGLAGGPNEQFF	TGTGCCAGCAACGGACTAGCGGGAGGGCCAAATGAGCAGTTCTTC
.	TRBV7-2	TRBD1	TRBJ2-7	CASSWDRGNYEQYF	TGTGCCAGCAGCTGGGACAGGGGAAACTACGAGCAGTACTTC
once	TRBV7-2	TRBD1	TRBJ2-5	CASSLETGGSGTQYF	TGTGCCAGCAGCTTGGAGACAGGGGGTTCGGGGACCCAGTACTTC
.	TRBV28	TRBD1	TRBJ2-7	CASRWDRGTYEQYF	TGTGCCAGCAGGTGGGACAGGGGGACGTACGAGCAGTACTTC
.	TRBV7-8	.	TRBJ2-5	CASSLAPVRGASETQYF	TGTGCCAGCAGCTTAGCTCCCGTAAGAGGAGCCAGCGAGACCCAGTACTTC
.	TRBV7-3	TRBD2	TRBJ2-1	CASSLNPGLAGEVSYNEQFF	TGTGCCAGCAGCTTAAACCCGGGACTAGCGGGAGAAGTCTCCTACAATGAGCAGTTCTTC
once	TRBV27	TRBD2	TRBJ2-3	CASSKRDSTDTQYF	TGTGCCAGCAGTAAGCGGGACAGCACAGATACGCAGTATTTT
.	TRBV11-2	.	TRBJ2-1	CASSLLHEQFF	TGTGCCAGCAGCTTACTGCATGAGCAGTTCTTC
.	TRBV19	.	TRBJ1-5	CASSIEEQPQHF	TGTGCCAGTAGTATAGAGGAGCAGCCCCAGCATTTT
.	TRBV6-2/TRBV6-3	TRBD2	TRBJ2-5	CASSYSTGTSGSRIETQYF	TGTGCCAGCAGTTACTCCACCGGGACTAGCGGGAGTCGAATAGAGACCCAGTACTTC
.	TRBV5-4	.	TRBJ1-1	CASSLAGHTNTEAFF	TGTGCCAGCAGCTTGGCCGGGCATACAAACACTGAAGCTTTCTTT
.	TRBV15	.	TRBJ1-6	CATSLRRDSPLHF	TGTGCCACCAGCCTCCGACGGGATTCACCCCTCCACTTT
.	TRBV6-5	.	TRBJ1-2	CASSSRAGDGYTF	TGTGCCAGCAGTTCACGGGCCGGGGATGGCTACACCTTC
.	TRBV15	.	TRBJ2-5	CATSRDSLTESGQYF	TGTGCCACCAGCAGAGATTCTTTGACGGAGTCTGGGCAGTACTTC
.	TRBV19	.	TRBJ1-2	CASSAGGGGGYTF	TGTGCCAGTAGCGCGGGTGGGGGTGGCGGCTACACCTTC
.	TRBV6-2/TRBV6-3	TRBD2	TRBJ2-1	CASSSGRVFNEQFF	TGTGCCAGCAGTAGCGGGAGAGTTTTCAATGAGCAGTTCTTC
.	TRBV4-2	TRBD2	TRBJ2-5	CASSQVSSGSTYF	TGTGCCAGCAGCCAAGTTTCTAGCGGGAGCACGTACTTC
.	TRBV30	.	TRBJ2-2	CAWRYWSGELFF	TGTGCCTGGAGGTACTGGTCCGGGGAGCTGTTTTTT
.	TRBV5-1	.	TRBJ2-5	CASSLQETQYF	TGCGCCAGCAGCCTCCAAGAGACCCAGTACTTC